One and the same sample provided the 23 T cell receptor beta chains below, sequenced in a study of tumor and adjacent non-tumor tissue in lung cancer. The library came from three nested PCR rounds adapted from ARM-PCR protocols. TCRdb reanalysed the multiplex PCR reads using MiXCR and keeps one entry per CDR3 protein. Among under 140,000 distinct CDR3 sequences listed, over 75% were seen once. No cell sorting was done before RNA was extracted from the tissue. Sequences were obtained from lung tumor tissue. These receptors were taken from a man aged 70-80 years with non-small cell lung cancer.

Details on this clonotype: Mismatch with germline at one junction end may stem from a read error. This chain connects TRBV29-1 to TRBJ2-1; 7 nucleotides line up with TRBD2. The CDR3 is made up of 13 amino acids. Per germline, CDR1 SQVTM and CDR2 ANQGSEA. The chain's CDR3 is CSVTGGEYNELSF. The CDR3 DNA is TGCAGCGTGACGGGAGGCGAGTACAATGAGCTGTCCTTC.

Remarks on this clonotype: The germline gene is not matched at one end of the junction; a read error may be the cause. V is TRBV20-1 and J is TRBJ2-7; 7 nucleotides match TRBD2. CDR1 and CDR2 (germline): DFQATT, SNEGSKA (reference sequence). The CDR3 has 15 residues. This CDR3 reads CSVREGLEGTYEQYF. The CDR3 bases are TGCAGTGTTAGGGAAGGACTAGAGGGGACCTACGAGCAGTATTTC.

This clonotype came up a few times. The junction departs from germline at one end; a sequencing error may be responsible. V and J are TRBV11-2 and TRBJ1-2, with 7 positions matching TRBD1. Per the germline V gene, CDR1 is SGHAT and CDR2 is FQNNGV. CDR3 length: 14 amino acids. CDR3 bases: TGTGCCAGTAGCCCGACAGGGAGTACCTATGGCTACACTTTC. Translation gives CASSPTGSTYGYTF.

Regarding this clonotype: One end of the junction varies from germline; a read error may be responsible. V is TRBV12-3 or TRBV12-4 and J is TRBJ1-6; possible D gene TRBD1, 5 bases. The CDR3 covers 14 residues. The CDR3 loop reads CASCLGSGNSPLHF. CDR3 nucleotides: TGTGCCAGCTGTTTGGGCTCAGGGAATTCACCTCTCCACTTT.

Details on this clonotype: A clone one base away is much larger, so this may be a read error. The rearrangement links TRBV28 to TRBJ2-3, with TRBD2 identical over 8 bases. The V gene's germline CDR1 is MDHEN and CDR2 SYDVKM. With 5 bases clipped from V and 9 bases from J, the junction kept 16 bases outside the gene matches. The CDR3 length is 16 residues. CDR3 bases: TGTGCCAGCAGTGATACGGGACTAGGGGCGAGTGGCACGCAGTATTTT. It codes for CASSDTGLGASGTQYF.

V usage is TRBV29-1 and J usage is TRBJ2-5; TRBD1 is a possible D gene (6 bases). Trimming removed 8 bases at V and 8 bases at J, with 30 bases between. Germline V lookup: CDR1 SQVTM, CDR2 ANQGSEA. The CDR3 is 16 residues long. CDR3 in amino acids: CSTKSYLQTGQYTQYF. Here the CDR3 DNA reads TGCAGCACCAAGTCCTACCTCCAGACAGGTCAATATACCCAGTACTTC. Complete variable domain (other parts from reference TRBV29-1 and TRBJ2-5): SAVISQKPSRDICQRGTSLTIQCQVDSQVTMMFWYRQQPGQSLTLIATANQGSEATYESGFVIDKFPISRPNLTFSTLTVSNMSPEDSSIYLCSTKSYLQTGQYTQYFGPGTRLLVL.

The chain combines TRBV5-1 with TRBJ1-1; D ambiguous. Germline V gives CDR1 SGHRS, CDR2 YFSETQ. The V gene lost 5 bases and the J gene lost 10 bases, with 21 bases spanning the gap. This CDR3 comprises 14 residues. The CDR3 loop is CASRSQPNSPGAFF. The CDR3, as DNA: TGCGCCAGCAGGTCGCAACCCAACAGTCCTGGAGCTTTCTTT.

Remarks on this clonotype: Mismatch with germline at one junction end may stem from a read error. The gene calls are TRBV5-4 and TRBJ2-7, with D perhaps matching TRBD1 (6 bases). The length of the CDR3 is 15 residues. CDR1 is SGHNT and CDR2 is YYREEE in the germline V gene (reference sequence). CDR3 sequence: CVSSSLGQKSYEQYF. CDR3 coding DNA: TGTGTCAGCAGCTCCCTCGGACAGAAATCCTACGAGCAGTATTTC. The entire variable domain, with the rest obtained from reference TRBV5-4 and TRBJ2-7, is as follows: ETGVTQSPTHLIKTRGQQVTLRCSSQSGHNTVSWYQQALGQGPQFIFQYYREEENGRGNFPPRFSGLQFPNYSSELNVNALELDDSALYLCVSSSLGQKSYEQYFGPGTRLTVT.

As regards this clonotype: Possible read error: a much larger clone is one base away. The chain links TRBV25-1 to TRBJ1-6; D is uncertain. CDR1 and CDR2 (germline): MGHDK, SYGVNS. CDR3 length equals 16 residues. CDR3 coding DNA: TGTGCCAACAGTTCAGGTCGAACTAGAGATAATTCACCCCTCCACTTT. It is translated as CANSSGRTRDNSPLHF.

Comments on this clonotype: The junction departs from the called germline gene at one end, perhaps through a read error. The rearrangement links TRBV5-5 to TRBJ1-2; D not resolved. The V gene's germline CDR1 is SGHKS and CDR2 YYEKEE (reference sequence). The CDR3 consists of 15 residues. In nucleotides, the CDR3 is TGTACCAGCAGACCCCTGGAAGGAGCAAACTATGGCTACGCCTTC. Translation gives CTSRPLEGANYGYAF.

The chain carries TRBV11-2 and TRBJ2-2; either TRBD1 or TRBD2 may supply D (5 bases each). CDR3 length: 15 residues. V was trimmed by 6 bases and J by 5 bases, leaving 16 bases between them. Germline V gene lookup returns CDR1 SGHAT and CDR2 FQNNGV. The CDR3 coding sequence is TGTGCCAGCAGTCCCTTAGTGTGGGGGACCGGGGAGCTGTTTTTT. Encoded protein: CASSPLVWGTGELFF.

With regard to this clonotype: One end of the junction is discordant with germline, which a read error may explain. V is TRBV11-2 and J is TRBJ2-1; possibly TRBD1 for D (6 bases). In germline, CDR1 is SGHAT, CDR2 FQNNGV. The CDR3 totals 16 residues. CDR3 protein: CACSSVGTRDINEQLF. CDR3 DNA sequence: TGTGCCTGCAGCTCGGTCGGGACAAGGGATATCAATGAGCAGCTCTTC.

The rearrangement joins TRBV4-3 to TRBJ2-3; TRBD2 agrees at 7 bases. Germline-derived CDR1 and CDR2 are LGHNA and YSLEER. V lost 0 bases and J lost 8; bases outside the gene matches: 11. The CDR3 extends over 16 amino acids. The CDR3 loop reads CASSQDLAEGPATQYF. For the CDR3, the DNA is TGCGCCAGCAGCCAAGATCTAGCGGAAGGGCCAGCTACGCAGTATTTT.

On this clonotype: Its ends do not fully match the called genes, so a read error is possible. The chain employs TRBV5-6 and TRBJ2-7; 7 bases map to TRBD1. The CDR3 extends over 16 amino acids. CDR1 and CDR2 from the germline V gene are SGHDT and YYEEEE. The DNA of the CDR3 is TGTGTCAGCATCTCCGTTGTCCCGGACAGGACCTACGAGCAGTACTTC. Protein: CVSISVVPDRTYEQYF.

This clonotype turned up a few times. The J gene is TRBJ2-5, the V gene TRBV20-1, with 7 positions matching TRBD2. Germline lookup yields CDR1 DFQATT and CDR2 SNEGSKA (reference sequence). The CDR3 consists of 17 residues. V shed 0 bases and J 5 bases; nucleotides not matched to a gene: 15. CDR3 sequence reads: CSARDLPDSGCRETQYF. CDR3 sequence (DNA): TGCAGTGCTAGAGATCTGCCGGATAGCGGGTGTCGTGAGACCCAGTACTTC.

About this clonotype: Sequence at one end of the junction differs from germline and may be a read error. The chain recombines TRBV7-7 with TRBJ2-7; D is possibly TRBD1 or TRBD2 (5 bases each). The CDR3 contains 14 residues. Germline V CDR1 and CDR2: SSHAT, FNYEAQ (reference sequence). CDR3 nucleotide sequence: TGTGCTAGCAGCTTAGGGACGGGAATCTACGAGCAGTACTTC. It codes for CASSLGTGIYEQYF.

About this clonotype: No conserved phenylalanine or tryptophan ends this CDR3, so it is likely a read error. V gene TRBV4-2 combines with J gene TRBJ2-7; D perhaps matches TRBD1 (6 bases). Trimming removed 3 bases at V and 3 bases at J, with 12 bases between. Germline CDR1 and CDR2: LGHNA and YNFKEQ. This CDR3 spans 14 amino acids. CDR3 loop: CASSHEQGLYEQYS. DNA of the CDR3: TGTGCCAGCAGCCATGAACAGGGTCTCTACGAGCAGTACTCC.

About this clonotype: Given the absence of the conserved phenylalanine or tryptophan at the CDR3 end, a read error is likely. The chain employs TRBV6-5 and TRBJ2-7, with D perhaps TRBD2 (6 bases). The CDR3 is 15 amino acids. Germline-derived CDR1 and CDR2 are MNHEY and SVGAGI. V lost 11 bases to trimming and J lost 4 bases, with 24 bases between them. The DNA for the CDR3 is TGTGCCGTCAGAAGGATACTAGCAGGTTCTTACGAGCAGTACTTA. It codes for CAVRRILAGSYEQYL.

For this clonotype: The final CDR3 position lacks the conserved phenylalanine or tryptophan, pointing to a likely read error. The rearrangement uses TRBV14 and TRBJ1-1; 7 nucleotides line up with TRBD1. The CDR3 totals 15 residues. Germline V gives CDR1 SGHDN, CDR2 FVKESK. CDR3 loop: CVSSSYRGGGTEAFI. The CDR3, as DNA: TGTGTCAGCAGCTCTTACAGGGGTGGAGGCACTGAAGCTTTCATT.

About this clonotype: The junction and the germline gene differ at one end; a read error may be behind it. V and J are TRBV28 and TRBJ2-6, with D possibly matching TRBD2 (7 bases). Per germline, CDR1 MDHEN and CDR2 SYDVKM. The CDR3 has 17 residues. In DNA form, the CDR3 reads TGTGCCAGCAGTTTATTTACAGGGAAGGGGGGGGCCAACGCCCTGACTTTC. This gives the protein CASSLFTGKGGANALTF.

A note on this clonotype: Germline is not matched at one junction end, which may reflect a read error. The V call is TRBV12-3 or TRBV12-4, the J call TRBJ1-3; tentatively, D is TRBD1 (5 bases). CDR3 length: 16 residues. The CDR3 nucleotides are TGTGCCACCAGTTTATTAGGCGGGGGAGTTGGAAGCACCATATATTTT. Its protein product is CATSLLGGGVGSTIYF.

On this clonotype: A read error is likely, as this CDR3 ends without the conserved phenylalanine or tryptophan. The chain recombines TRBV6-5 with TRBJ1-2; tentatively, D is TRBD1 (6 bases). Germline CDR1 is MNHEY and CDR2 is SVGAGI. This CDR3 region has 17 residues. Trimming removed 9 bases at V and 3 bases at J, with 26 bases between. The CDR3 region is CASRPPTGGRGYYGYTS. For the CDR3, the DNA is TGTGCCAGTAGACCTCCGACCGGGGGGCGAGGTTACTATGGCTACACCTCC.

A word on this clonotype: Germline is not matched at one junction end, which may reflect a read error. The V gene is TRBV28, the J gene TRBJ1-5, with D unclear. Germline V CDR1 and CDR2: MDHEN, SYDVKM. The CDR3 has 14 amino acids. The CDR3 spells CASSFPHSYQPQHF. The CDR3 bases are TGCGCCAGCAGTTTCCCTCACAGCTATCAGCCCCAGCATTTT. Based on the CDR3 plus reference TRBV28 and TRBJ1-5, the full variable domain is DVKVTQSSRYLVKRTGEKVFLECVQDMDHENMFWYRQDPGLGLRLIYFSYDVKMKEKGDIPEGYSVSREKKERFSLILESASTNQTSMYLCASSFPHSYQPQHFGDGTRLSIL.